The 24 T cell receptor beta chains given below trace back to one sample, sequenced in a study of cytomegalovirus exposure and HLA in healthy donors. PCR involved 60 Vbeta and 13 Jbeta primers. The data were produced by immunoSEQ multiplex PCR, yet TCRdb's version contains in-frame clones alone and is incomplete. The table has tens of thousands of clones, roughly three quarters seen once. The sample taken for sequencing was PBMCs. Every receptor here comes from a male donor in good health and CMV-seronegative.

The V and J genes are TRBV7-2 and TRBJ2-5, with 7 bases matching TRBD2. The V gene end was trimmed by 7 bases and the J gene end by 1 base; junction bases not matched to a gene: 15. The CDR3 contains 17 residues. Germline values: CDR1 SGHTA, CDR2 FQGNSA. The CDR3 here is CASTSQSGGGGQETQYF. The CDR3 nucleotides read TGTGCCAGCACCTCCCAGTCGGGCGGGGGAGGCCAAGAGACCCAGTACTTC.

This chain joins TRBV28 and TRBJ1-3; no reliable D call. Deletions cut 2 bases from V and 4 bases from J, with 15 bases between. The V gene's germline CDR1 is MDHEN and CDR2 SYDVKM. The CDR3 has 16 residues. CDR3 protein: CASSLGVLGSGNTIYF. The CDR3 DNA sequence: TGTGCCAGCAGTTTAGGTGTACTTGGTTCCGGAAACACCATATATTTT. Full variable domain (missing parts from reference TRBV28 and TRBJ1-3): DVKVTQSSRYLVKRTGEKVFLECVQDMDHENMFWYRQDPGLGLRLIYFSYDVKMKEKGDIPEGYSVSREKKERFSLILESASTNQTSMYLCASSLGVLGSGNTIYFGEGSWLTVV.

The chain combines TRBV9 with TRBJ2-2; TRBD2 is a possible D gene (5 bases). The CDR3 is made up of 15 amino acids. Looked up from germline, CDR1 is SGDLS and CDR2 is YYNGEE. Trimming took off 4 bases at V and 4 bases at J, with 14 bases between the two ends. The CDR3, as DNA: TGTGCCAGCAGCCCAGAGGGCTCTTTCACCGGGGAGCTGTTTTTT. Its protein is CASSPEGSFTGELFF. Filled out from reference TRBV9 and TRBJ2-2, the complete variable domain reads DSGVTQTPKHLITATGQRVTLRCSPRSGDLSVYWYQQSLDQGLQFLIQYYNGEERAKGNILERFSAQQFPDLHSELNLSSLELGDSALYFCASSPEGSFTGELFFGEGSRLTVL.

The chain links TRBV7-2 to TRBJ1-5; 7 bases match TRBD1. Germline assignment: CDR1 SGHTA and CDR2 FQGNSA. The CDR3 length is 14 residues. V shed 0 bases, J shed 7 bases, and the junction held 3 bases outside the gene matches. The CDR3 here is CASSLARGGQPQHF. As DNA, the CDR3 is TGTGCCAGCAGCTTAGCGCGAGGGGGCCAGCCCCAGCATTTT.

This clone ranks as medium-sized. This chain uses TRBV27 with TRBJ2-1, with D possibly matching TRBD2 (6 bases). The V end was cut by 4 bases, the J end by 7 bases, with 17 bases between. CDR3 length equals 15 residues. Germline loops: CDR1 MNHEY, CDR2 SMNVEV (reference sequence). The CDR3 DNA sequence: TGTGCCAGCAGTTCGTCTCCGGGAGTCCAAAATGAGCAGTTCTTC. This encodes CASSSSPGVQNEQFF.

This chain joins TRBV18 and TRBJ2-1, with 7 bases aligning to TRBD2. The J segment lost 9 bases and the V segment lost 0 bases, leaving 14 bases of the junction unmatched. This CDR3 is 17 amino acids long. The germline gives CDR1 KGHSH, CDR2 LQKENI. The CDR3 region has the DNA TGTGCCAGCTCACCACCGGGAGGGGTGCGCGTGCCGGGTGAGCAGTTCTTC. It specifies CASSPPGGVRVPGEQFF.

The chain carries TRBV5-1 and TRBJ1-6; D is ambiguous. The germline CDR1 and CDR2 sequences are SGHRS and YFSETQ. The CDR3 consists of 15 residues. V lost 2 bases and J 14 bases, leaving 20 bases between the germline ends. In nucleotides, the CDR3 is TGCGCCAGCAGCTTTAGTGCGGGTGACCGATTCTCCCTCCACTTT. This gives the protein CASSFSAGDRFSLHF. Full variable domain (outside the CDR3, taken from reference TRBV5-1 and TRBJ1-6): KAGVTQTPRYLIKTRGQQVTLSCSPISGHRSVSWYQQTPGQGLQFLFEYFSETQRNKGNFPGRFSGRQFSNSRSEMNVSTLELGDSALYLCASSFSAGDRFSLHFGNGTRLTVT.

Note on this clone: The junction departs from the called germline gene at one end, perhaps through a read error. This chain links TRBV7-7 with TRBJ1-6; D gene ambiguous. CDR1 SSHAT and CDR2 FNYEAQ come from the germline V gene (reference sequence). This CDR3 has 14 residues. The CDR3 reads CASSQTVYNSPLHF. Here the CDR3 DNA reads TGTGCTAGCAGCCAAACAGTCTATAATTCACCCCTCCACTTT.

Regarding this clone: The junction differs from germline at one of its ends, possibly a read error. The J gene is TRBJ2-4, the V gene TRBV7-9; D possibly corresponds to TRBD1 (7 bases). The CDR3 extends over 15 amino acids. CDR1 and CDR2 from the germline V gene are SEHNR and FQNEAQ (reference sequence). As DNA, the CDR3 is TGTTCCAGCAGCCCCGCGGGACAGCAAAAAAACATTCAGTACTTC. Its translation: CSSSPAGQQKNIQYF.

CDR3 sequence (DNA): TGTGCCAGCAGCCAATCTGGGGCGAACACTGAAGCTTTCTTT. Translated, it gives CASSQSGANTEAFF. The chain has TRBV11-3 and TRBJ1-1; D is possibly TRBD1 (5 bases). The CDR3 spans 14 residues. V lost 5 bases, J lost 1 base, and 11 bases lay in between. In germline, CDR1 is SGHNT, CDR2 YENEEA.

V is TRBV19 and J is TRBJ1-1; possibly TRBD1 for D (6 bases). The CDR3 totals 11 residues. The germline CDR1 and CDR2 sequences are LNHDA and SQIVND (reference sequence). The V gene lost 7 bases and the J gene lost 3 bases, with 6 bases spanning the gap. The CDR3 here is CASTGDTEAFF. CDR3 nucleotide sequence: TGTGCCAGTACAGGGGACACTGAAGCTTTCTTT.

The CDR3 here is CASSGGLFYEQYF. For the CDR3, the DNA is TGTGCCAGCAGCGGGGGACTCTTCTACGAGCAGTACTTC. The chain links TRBV9 to TRBJ2-7, with a possible D match to TRBD2 (6 bases). Germline assignment: CDR1 SGDLS and CDR2 YYNGEE. V shed 3 bases and J shed 3 bases, with 10 bases lying between them. The CDR3 is 13 residues long.

In this sample, this clone turned up a few times. The chain has TRBV2 and TRBJ2-2; perhaps TRBD2 as D (5 bases). Per the germline V gene, CDR1 is SNHLY and CDR2 is FYNNEI. The CDR3 covers 14 residues. The germline V and J ends were trimmed by 8 bases and 4 bases, with 14 bases remaining between them. The CDR3 region has the DNA TGTGCCAGCGGTGGGAGCGGAGTCACCGGGGAGCTGTTTTTT. Amino acid sequence: CASGGSGVTGELFF.

This clone was observed a handful of times. The chain couples TRBV19 to TRBJ1-1; tentative D call: TRBD1 (6 bases). The germline V and J ends were trimmed by 7 bases and 0 bases, with 21 bases remaining between them. CDR3 length: 17 residues. Germline V CDR1 and CDR2: LNHDA, SQIVND (reference sequence). The CDR3 DNA reads as TGTGCCAGTACCGGTGACCCCTCCCACAGGGTGAACACTGAAGCTTTCTTT. Translated, it gives CASTGDPSHRVNTEAFF.

V usage is TRBV9 and J usage is TRBJ2-5; possibly TRBD1 for D (6 bases). Germline loops: CDR1 SGDLS, CDR2 YYNGEE. This CDR3 comprises 14 residues. V lost 2 bases to trimming and J lost 1 base, with 9 bases between them. CDR3 bases: TGTGCCAGCAGCGTCACAGGGTCCCAAGAGACCCAGTACTTC. Encoded protein: CASSVTGSQETQYF.

Turning to this clone: The germline gene is not matched at one end of the junction; a read error may be the cause. This sequence joins TRBV19 and TRBJ1-4; TRBD1 might be the D (5 bases). In germline, CDR1 is LNHDA, CDR2 SQIVND (reference sequence). The CDR3 consists of 14 residues. The CDR3 is CASSMEGAREKLSF. The CDR3 region has the DNA TGTGCCAGTAGTATGGAAGGGGCGCGTGAAAAACTGTCTTTT. Looking up the rest from reference TRBV19 and TRBJ1-4 gives the full variable domain: DGGITQSPKYLFRKEGQNVTLSCEQNLNHDAMYWYRQDPGQGLRLIYYSQIVNDFQKGDIAEGYSVSREKKESFPLTVTSAQKNPTAFYLCASSMEGAREKLSFGSGTQLSVL.

The J gene is TRBJ1-5, the V gene TRBV18, with TRBD1 as a possible D gene (5 bases). Trimming removed 3 bases from V and 3 bases from J, with 12 bases in between. Germline V gene data show CDR1 as KGHSH and CDR2 as LQKENI. The CDR3 has 15 residues. CDR3 region: CASSPRREDNQPQHF. DNA for the CDR3: TGTGCCAGCTCACCGCGCAGGGAGGACAATCAGCCCCAGCATTTT.

CDR3 residues: CASSLTQEEADTQYF. Here the CDR3 DNA reads TGTGCCAGCAGCTTGACCCAAGAGGAGGCAGATACGCAGTATTTT. The chain combines TRBV5-8 with TRBJ2-3; the D gene is possibly TRBD2 (5 bases). This CDR3 has 15 amino acids. CDR1 and CDR2 (germline): SGHTS, YDEGEE. The germline V and J ends were trimmed by 1 base and 4 bases, with 13 bases remaining between them.

This sequence joins TRBV11-3 and TRBJ2-3; TRBD2 matches 11 bases. Germline V gives CDR1 SGHNT, CDR2 YENEEA. J gave up 2 bases and V 5 bases, and 6 bases lay outside the gene matches. This CDR3 contains 16 residues. The CDR3 region has the DNA TGTGCCAGCAGCACCGGGACTAGCGGATCCACAGATACGCAGTATTTT. Translating gives CASSTGTSGSTDTQYF.

The chain joins TRBV7-2 to TRBJ1-5; D not certain. Trimming stripped 2 bases from V and 5 bases from J, with 7 bases between. The CDR3 is 13 amino acids. CDR1 and CDR2 (germline): SGHTA, FQGNSA. The CDR3 loop is CASSLIGDQPQHF. For the CDR3, the DNA is TGTGCCAGCAGCTTAATAGGAGATCAGCCCCAGCATTTT. The variable domain in full, completed from reference TRBV7-2 and TRBJ1-5, reads GAGVSQSPSNKVTEKGKDVELRCDPISGHTALYWYRQSLGQGLEFLIYFQGNSAPDKSGLPSDRFSAERTGGSVSTLTIQRTQQEDSAVYLCASSLIGDQPQHFGDGTRLSIL.

The chain has TRBV7-3 and TRBJ1-1; D is uncertain. V was shortened by 4 bases and J by 1 base, with 4 bases between the two germline ends. In germline, CDR1 is SGHTA, CDR2 FQGTGA. The CDR3 length is 12 residues. The CDR3 region has the DNA TGTGCCAGCAGCTCTTCGAACACTGAAGCTTTCTTT. Translated: CASSSSNTEAFF.

The gene calls are TRBV13 and TRBJ2-5, with D possibly being TRBD2 (5 bases). The germline V and J ends were trimmed by 5 bases and 5 bases, with 21 bases remaining between them. CDR3 size: 16 residues. Germline V lookup: CDR1 PRHDT, CDR2 FYEKMQ (reference sequence). CDR3 sequence reads: CASSQLRRLEGETQYF. CDR3 sequence (DNA): TGTGCCAGCAGCCAACTAAGGCGACTTGAGGGCGAGACCCAGTACTTC.

There are a few counts of this clone. This CDR3 is CASSVGRGEAFF. The CDR3 nucleotides are TGCGCCAGCAGTGTGGGTAGGGGTGAAGCTTTCTTT. The chain couples TRBV10-1 to TRBJ1-1, with D possibly matching TRBD1 (5 bases). Trimming cost V 4 bases and J 7 bases, with 10 bases left between them. This CDR3 has 12 residues. The germline V gene encodes CDR1 WNHNN and CDR2 SYGVQD (reference sequence).

The chain is built from TRBV28 and TRBJ1-2; 10 bases map to TRBD1. The germline CDR1 and CDR2 sequences are MDHEN and SYDVKM. This CDR3 is built from 14 residues. V shed 6 bases and J 5 bases; nucleotides not matched to a gene: 6. The CDR3: CASSVPGQGYGYTF. CDR3 DNA: TGTGCCAGCAGCGTTCCGGGACAGGGGTATGGCTACACCTTC.